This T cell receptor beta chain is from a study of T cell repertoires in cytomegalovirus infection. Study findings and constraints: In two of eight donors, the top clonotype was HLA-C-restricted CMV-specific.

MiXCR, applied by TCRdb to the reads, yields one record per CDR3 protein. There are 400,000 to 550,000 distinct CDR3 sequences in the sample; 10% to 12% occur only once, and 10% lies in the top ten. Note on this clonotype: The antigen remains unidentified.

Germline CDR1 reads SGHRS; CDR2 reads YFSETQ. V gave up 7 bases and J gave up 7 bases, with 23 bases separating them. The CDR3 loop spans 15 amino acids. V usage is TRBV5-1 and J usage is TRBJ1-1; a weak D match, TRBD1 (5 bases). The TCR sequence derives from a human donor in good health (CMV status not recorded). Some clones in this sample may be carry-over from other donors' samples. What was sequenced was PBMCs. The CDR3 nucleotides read TGCGCCAGCGGGAAAATTCCGGGACCGGGTATTGAAGCTTTCTTT. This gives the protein CASGKIPGPGIEAFF.